This TCR beta chain was obtained from a study of T cells expressing NK-cell markers. Germline CDR1 is SGHTA and CDR2 is FQGTGA. CDR3 size: 14 residues. No DNA is given; TCRdb re-called the 5' RACE reads and lists each CDR3 protein once. Here the sample table reports some 410,000 distinct CDR3 sequences. This receptor was identified in a woman aged 18 to 75 in good health. This chain uses TRBV7-3 with TRBJ2-2; TCRdb selects TRBD1, and the lack of DNA leaves this call unchecked. The sample comprised blood T cells: a sorted CD56 or NKG2C T cell subset, CD4+ or CD8+ T cells, or bulk PBMC T cells (not recorded which). The CDR3 region is CASSRRTGTGELFF.